The 14 T cell receptor beta chains presented below share a single source sample, sequenced in a study of OX40 agonist ivuxolimab in advanced cancers. Clones were read by immunoSEQ multiplex PCR, and TCRdb kept only the in-frame ones, dropping some. The repertoire has about 75,000 clones, around 90% of them found once; the top ten carry roughly 0.38%. Sequenced here: CD4+ or CD8+ T cells sorted from blood, sampled in a trial of the OX40 agonist ivuxolimab. Source of these receptors: an adult with an advanced solid tumor such as melanoma, head and neck, liver or kidney cancer.

This clone has only one observation. The J gene is TRBJ2-6, the V gene TRBV7-3; possible D gene TRBD2, 6 bases. Germline CDR1 and CDR2: SGHTA and FQGTGA. Trimming stripped 5 bases from V and 6 bases from J, with 8 bases between. CDR3 length equals 13 residues. The CDR3 spells CASSGGMANVLTF. The DNA of the CDR3 is TGTGCCAGCAGCGGGGGGATGGCCAACGTCCTGACTTTC.

The rearrangement joins TRBV7-9 to TRBJ1-2, with 8 bases fitting TRBD1. V lost 4 bases and J lost 2; bases outside the gene matches: 9. This CDR3 is built from 16 residues. Germline V gene data show CDR1 as SEHNR and CDR2 as FQNEAQ (reference sequence). CDR3: CASSSTWTGKNYGYTF. CDR3 nucleotides: TGTGCCAGCAGCTCGACGTGGACAGGGAAGAACTATGGCTACACCTTC. Using reference TRBV7-9 and TRBJ1-2 for the parts outside the CDR3, the full variable domain is DTGVSQNPRHKITKRGQNVTFRCDPISEHNRLYWYRQTLGQGPEFLTYFQNEAQLEKSRLLSDRFSAERPKGSFSTLEIQRTEQGDSAMYLCASSSTWTGKNYGYTFGSGTRLTVV.

The CDR3 nucleotides are TGCGCCAGCAGCCAAATTCCCGGGACAGGGGGCTCTCACTACGAGCAGTACTTC. Translation gives CASSQIPGTGGSHYEQYF. V and J are TRBV4-1 and TRBJ2-7; TRBD1 matches at 12 bases. The CDR3 contains 18 residues. Losses at the gene ends were 2 bases for V and 3 bases for J; bases not matched to a gene: 11. Germline V gene sequence: CDR1 MGHRA, CDR2 YSYEKL.

This chain joins TRBV19 and TRBJ2-3; 11 bases align to TRBD2. CDR3 length: 16 residues. V lost 3 bases and J lost 6; bases outside the gene matches: 8. Germline CDR1 and CDR2: LNHDA and SQIVND (reference sequence). The CDR3 DNA follows: TGTGCCAGTAGTATCGACCTAGCGGGAGGAACGGATACGCAGTATTTT. It is translated as CASSIDLAGGTDTQYF.

The chain is built from TRBV28 and TRBJ2-4; the D gene is possibly TRBD1 (6 bases). CDR3 size: 18 residues. The ends were cut back, 1 base at V and 3 bases at J, with 19 bases in the middle. Looked up from germline, CDR1 is MDHEN and CDR2 is SYDVKM. This chain's CDR3 is CASSLFGSGASGKNIQYF. In DNA, the CDR3 is TGTGCCAGCAGTTTATTTGGGTCAGGGGCCTCGGGCAAAAACATTCAGTACTTC.

This clone showed up just once. This chain uses TRBV29-1 with TRBJ2-1; D gene uncertain. The CDR3 is 15 amino acids. The V and J ends lost 8 bases and 4 bases respectively, with 21 bases between them. Germline assignment: CDR1 SQVTM and CDR2 ANQGSEA. DNA of the CDR3: TGCAGCACTTCCCACTTGGCAGGTATTTACAATGAGCAGTTCTTC. Translating gives CSTSHLAGIYNEQFF.

CDR3 loop: CASSGGEGLDTQYF. CDR3 bases: TGTGCCAGCAGTGGGGGGGAGGGCCTGGATACGCAGTATTTT. The chain employs TRBV28 and TRBJ2-3; TRBD2 matches 7 bases. The CDR3 has 14 amino acids. CDR1 and CDR2 (germline): MDHEN, SYDVKM. V lost 5 bases, J lost 6 bases, and 8 bases stayed unmatched.

The gene calls are TRBV29-1 and TRBJ1-5, with D tentatively TRBD1 (5 bases). CDR1 is SQVTM and CDR2 is ANQGSEA in the germline V gene. The CDR3 covers 13 residues. Trimming removed 3 bases at V and 4 bases at J, with 10 bases between. CDR3 bases: TGCAGCGTTGAGGGGGGGGAAAATCAGCCCCAGCATTTT. Encoded protein: CSVEGGENQPQHF.

CDR3 loop: CASSIDQGGELFF. Here the CDR3 DNA reads TGTGCCAGTAGTATAGATCAGGGCGGGGAGCTGTTTTTT. This chain joins TRBV19 and TRBJ2-2, with D possibly being TRBD1 (5 bases). V lost 0 bases and J 7 bases, leaving 6 bases between the germline ends. This CDR3 has 13 amino acids. From germline, CDR1 is LNHDA and CDR2 SQIVND (reference sequence).

The chain has TRBV19 and TRBJ2-5; D is possibly TRBD1 (6 bases). In germline, CDR1 is LNHDA, CDR2 SQIVND (reference sequence). With 6 bases removed from V and 2 bases from J, the gap between germline ends came to 10 bases. The CDR3 totals 13 residues. The CDR3 coding sequence is TGTGCCAGTAGCACAGGGTCACAAGAGACCCAGTACTTC. It specifies CASSTGSQETQYF.

This chain links TRBV10-3 with TRBJ2-2; 7 bases are a match to TRBD2. CDR3 length: 15 amino acids. J lost 0 bases, V lost 4 bases, and 2 bases had no gene match. Germline V CDR1 and CDR2: ENHRY, SYGVKD. This CDR3 is CAISGGLANTGELFF. In DNA, the CDR3 is TGTGCCATCAGTGGCGGACTAGCGAACACCGGGGAGCTGTTTTTT.

The rearrangement joins TRBV10-3 to TRBJ2-3; the match to TRBD1 covers 10 bases. J gave up 0 bases and V 11 bases, and 8 bases lay outside the gene matches. The CDR3 spans 15 residues. Germline lookup yields CDR1 ENHRY and CDR2 SYGVKD. CDR3 DNA: TGTGCCGTGGCCGGGACAGGGGACAGCACAGATACGCAGTATTTT. Its translation is CAVAGTGDSTDTQYF.

The CDR3 sequence is CASSYSTGGQPQHF. In nucleotides, the CDR3 is TGTGCCAGCAGTTACTCGACGGGGGGTCAGCCCCAGCATTTT. The genes are TRBV6-5 and TRBJ1-5, with D possibly matching TRBD1 (5 bases). Trimming removed 0 bases from V and 6 bases from J, with 9 bases in between. The CDR3 sequence is 14 residues long. The germline V gene has CDR1 MNHEY and CDR2 SVGAGI.

A single count supports this clone. The V gene is TRBV7-2, the J gene TRBJ1-3; D is ambiguous. Trimming left V 5 bases short and J 0 bases short, with 8 bases between. CDR1 is SGHTA and CDR2 is FQGNSA in the germline V gene. This CDR3 is 14 amino acids long. CDR3 DNA sequence: TGTGCCAGCAGCCTTCAAAGCTCTGGAAACACCATATATTTT. Translated: CASSLQSSGNTIYF.